This TCR beta chain was sequenced for a study of OX40 agonist ivuxolimab in advanced cancers. Measured with immunoSEQ multiplex PCR; TCRdb has only the in-frame clones, and not every one. The top ten clones hold around 0.19% of a sample with around 91,000 clones, 89% of them seen once. CDR1 and CDR2 (germline): SGHRS, YFSETQ. The ends were cut back, 0 bases at V and 0 bases at J, with 13 bases in the middle. The CDR3 contains 17 residues. This sequence was found in an adult with an advanced solid tumor such as melanoma, head and neck, liver or kidney cancer. The chain couples TRBV5-1 to TRBJ1-3; D gene unclear. The sample in question was CD4+ or CD8+ T cells sorted from blood, obtained in a trial of the OX40 agonist ivuxolimab. The chain's CDR3 is CASSLGGAPFSGNTIYF. CDR3 DNA sequence: TGCGCCAGCAGCTTGGGAGGAGCCCCCTTCTCTGGAAACACCATATATTTT.